The TCR beta chain described here comes from a study of shared clonotypes between healthy human individuals. Findings and limits, study-wide: Few donors limited the genetic and exposure-history diversity represented. Sequencing depth was a factor that was expected to affect clonotype sharing among donors.

CD45RO negativity and positive selection for CCR7 defined naive CD8 cells, a population that excluded terminally differentiated effector memory CD45RA+ cells. Evenly divided among several immunoSEQ plates was the genomic DNA of each subset. As processed by the authors: ImmunoSEQ sequences covered only the junction and lacked quality scores; filtering therefore differed. The data were produced by immunoSEQ multiplex PCR, yet TCRdb's version contains in-frame clones alone and is incomplete. For V, J and clone size, that table is used; D and trimming come from the DNA. The sample consists of about 800,000 clones, around 96% of them appearing once. The germline V gene encodes CDR1 SGHAT and CDR2 FQNNGV. The CDR3 is made up of 14 amino acids. V was trimmed by 5 bases and J by 4 bases, leaving 13 bases between them. For this clone: The antigen is unknown.

The receptor's source is a man aged 25-45 years in good health. The chain couples TRBV11-2 to TRBJ2-3; no clear D gene. Sequencing used naive CD8+ T cells sorted from blood. The CDR3 here is CASSVTHAADTQYF. For the CDR3, the DNA is TGTGCCAGCAGCGTGACCCACGCGGCAGATACGCAGTATTTT.